The clone carrying this T cell receptor (beta chain) came up a few times. Its antigen is as yet unknown. This sample was taken from a study of cytomegalovirus exposure and HLA in healthy donors. The PCR ran on 60 Vbeta and 13 Jbeta primers. Data came from immunoSEQ multiplex PCR; TCRdb stores just in-frame clones and leaves some out. The data contain 110,000 to 150,000 clones, 70% to 75% of them singletons. This CDR3 spans 13 amino acids. Germline CDR1 ENHRY, CDR2 SYGVKD. V lost 4 bases, J lost 6 bases, and 11 bases lay in between. General study points: Most sequenced TCRs were rare (though some public TCRs occurred in many donors). Associated with cytomegalovirus, according to the listing, were around 160 TCR beta chains. When analyzed later, a missense DCLRE1C variant was found to be linked to TCR beta V- and J-gene trimming.

The rearrangement links TRBV10-3 to TRBJ2-3, with unresolved D. Sequenced material: PBMCs. This sequence originates from a woman aged 40 to 50 in good health and CMV-seronegative. CDR3 in amino acids: CAISGGSGDTQYF. The CDR3, as DNA: TGTGCCATCAGTGGCGGTAGTGGGGATACGCAGTATTTT.